These T cell receptor beta chains were read from a single sample in a study of T cell responses to AZD1222 COVID-19 vaccine. Here immunoSEQ multiplex PCR was the method, and the copy in TCRdb shows in-frame clones only, minus some. In the table there are over 100,000 clones, about nine tenths of which are singletons. Sequenced here: peripheral blood, sampled on day 0 of AZD1222 vaccination. The receptors shown here come from an adult in good health. CDR3s include the opening cysteine and the closing phenylalanine or tryptophan. D genes are given only for firm matches. Clone sizes are given selectively: once, few, many, or a class where the clone is expanded.

NA	NA	TRBV27	TRBJ1-2	TGTGCCAGCAGTGACCCTAGGACAGCGAGCTTCTATGGCTACACCTTC	CASSDPRTASFYGYTF
NA	NA	TRBV11-2	TRBJ2-7	TGTGCCAGCAGCTCTTTCAGGGAAGGCTCTTCCTACGAGCAGTACTTC	CASSSFREGSSYEQYF
NA	NA	TRBV6-5	TRBJ2-6	TGTGCCAGCCTCCGGACCTCTGGGGCCAACGTCCTGACTTTC	CASLRTSGANVLTF
NA	NA	TRBV7-9	TRBJ2-3	TGTGCCAGCAGCTTAGAGGCCAGCTATACGCAGTATTTT	CASSLEASYTQYF
NA	TRBD1	TRBV19	TRBJ1-1	TGTGCCAGTATCATACAGGGGCCGGGCACTGAAGCTTTCTTT	CASIIQGPGTEAFF
NA	NA	TRBV6-5	TRBJ2-5	TGTGCCAGCTGGACTGCAGAGACCCAGTACTTC	CASWTAETQYF
few	NA	TRBV4-3	TRBJ1-6	TGCGCCAGCAGCCAAGAAAACAGGAATTCACCCCTCCACTTT	CASSQENRNSPLHF
NA	NA	TRBV10-2	TRBJ2-7	TGCGCCAGCCGGGACGGACTCTTGGAGCAGTACTTC	CASRDGLLEQYF
NA	NA	TRBV5-4	TRBJ1-2	TGTGCCAGCAGCTTTTTCGGGTCCTGGGACAACCATGGCTACACCTTC	CASSFFGSWDNHGYTF
NA	TRBD2	TRBV28	TRBJ2-1	TGTGCCAGCAGTTCGGCGGGGGGGCGTTACAATGAGCAGTTCTTC	CASSSAGGRYNEQFF
once	NA	TRBV7-9	TRBJ1-1	TGTGCCAGCAGCCTTACCGAGTACACTGAAGCTTTCTTT	CASSLTEYTEAFF
NA	NA	TRBV7-9	TRBJ2-7	TGTGCCAGCAGCCCGGGGAGGATTGGCTACGAGCAGTACTTC	CASSPGRIGYEQYF
NA	TRBD1	TRBV2	TRBJ1-4	TGTGCCAGCAGGAAGGACAGGGGTATGGGTGAAAAACTGTTTTTT	CASRKDRGMGEKLFF
NA	NA	TRBV24-1	TRBJ2-6	TGTGCCACCAGTGATAGTCCCCTAGGGGGGGCCAACGTCCTGACTTTC	CATSDSPLGGANVLTF
few	NA	TRBV9	TRBJ1-3	TGTGCCAGCAGCGTAGGCGTCGGAAACACCATATATTTT	CASSVGVGNTIYF
NA	NA	TRBV5-8	TRBJ1-4	TGTGCCAGCAGCCCTCCCGTCGTGTTTTTT	CASSPPVVFF
NA	TRBD2	TRBV9	TRBJ2-2	TGTGCCAGCAGCGTAGCGAATAGCGGGGGAACCGGGGAGCTGTTTTTT	CASSVANSGGTGELFF
NA	TRBD1	TRBV6-5	TRBJ2-5	TGTGCCAGCAGTACCGGGACAGAAGAGACCCAGTACTTC	CASSTGTEETQYF
NA	NA	TRBV7-9	TRBJ2-3	TGTGCCAGCAGCACCGGACAGAGCACAGATACGCAGTATTTT	CASSTGQSTDTQYF
NA	TRBD1	TRBV5-1	TRBJ1-2	TGCGCCAGCAGCTATGGGACAGGGGGTCACTATGGCTACACCTTC	CASSYGTGGHYGYTF
NA	TRBD2	TRBV19	TRBJ2-2	TGTGCCAGTAGTATCCCTCCCTTTAGCGGGGCCCCCAACACCGGGGAGCTGTTTTTT	CASSIPPFSGAPNTGELFF
few	NA	TRBV27	TRBJ1-2	TGTGCCAGCAGTTTAGTGGCTGGGAAACCCTATGGCTACACCTTC	CASSLVAGKPYGYTF
NA	NA	TRBV5-4	TRBJ1-1	TGTGCCAGCAGCCTAAGACAGACCTCGAACACTGAAGCTTTCTTT	CASSLRQTSNTEAFF
NA	TRBD2	TRBV10-2	TRBJ2-7	TGCGCCAGCCTAGCGGGGGAATACTACGAGCAGTACTTC	CASLAGEYYEQYF
few	NA	TRBV6-5	TRBJ1-5	TGTGCCAGCAGTTCCCTCCCCGGGCAGAGCAATCAGCCCCAGCATTTT	CASSSLPGQSNQPQHF
NA	NA	TRBV4-3	TRBJ1-4	TGCGCCAGCAGCCGAAGAGGGAATGAAAAACTGTTTTTT	CASSRRGNEKLFF
NA	TRBD1	TRBV18	TRBJ2-7	TGTGCCAGCTCCGAGGGACAGGCGAACGAGCAGTACTTC	CASSEGQANEQYF
NA	NA	TRBV11-1	TRBJ2-7	TGTGCCAGCAGCTCCCACCATCAGGCCTACGAGCAGTACTTC	CASSSHHQAYEQYF
NA	NA	TRBV6-5	TRBJ1-1	TGTGCCAGCAGCTCAAAGGGACGTAAGAACACTGAAGCTTTCTTT	CASSSKGRKNTEAFF
NA	NA	TRBV6-2/TRBV6-3	TRBJ2-7	TGTGCCAGCAGCCCTCGGGGTTCAGGGACTTTCTACGAGCAGTACTTC	CASSPRGSGTFYEQYF
NA	NA	TRBV5-4	TRBJ1-3	TGTGCCATGGGCCGGGACCCTGATTTT	CAMGRDPDF
NA	TRBD1	TRBV2	TRBJ1-2	TGTGCCAGCAGTGGTCAGGGGGCGGCCTATGGCTACACCTTC	CASSGQGAAYGYTF
NA	NA	TRBV9	TRBJ2-7	TGCGACCGAAAGGGGGACTCAGGGGTCACCTACGAGCAGTACTTC	CDRKGDSGVTYEQYF
NA	TRBD1	TRBV6-6	TRBJ2-1	TGTGCCAGCAGTTACAACAGGGGCAGGTTCTTC	CASSYNRGRFF
NA	NA	TRBV28	TRBJ2-1	TGTGCCAGCAGCATCGAGGCGGGGAGCTCCTACAATGAGCAGTTCTTC	CASSIEAGSSYNEQFF
NA	NA	TRBV13	TRBJ2-3	TGTGCCAGCAGCTTAGTCCACAGGCTAAACGGAGATACGCAGTATTTT	CASSLVHRLNGDTQYF
many	TRBD2	TRBV6-2/TRBV6-3	TRBJ2-2	TGTGCCAGCAGTTACACTAGCGGGGGGGCCGGGGAGCTGTTTTTT	CASSYTSGGAGELFF
NA	TRBD1	TRBV19	TRBJ2-6	TGTGCCAGTAGTCCCGACAGGGGTGGGGCCAACGTCCTGACTTTC	CASSPDRGGANVLTF
NA	TRBD1	TRBV12-3/TRBV12-4	TRBJ1-1	TGTGCCAGCAGCCCCGACAGGGTGGTTGAAGCTTTCTTT	CASSPDRVVEAFF
NA	NA	TRBV5-5	TRBJ1-5	TGTGCCAGCAGCCGACGGGATGCTCAGCCCCAGCATTTT	CASSRRDAQPQHF
NA	NA	TRBV10-3	TRBJ1-5	TGTGCCACCCAGACAGGACCAGATCAGCCCCAGCATTTT	CATQTGPDQPQHF
NA	NA	TRBV15	TRBJ1-2	TGTGCCACCAGCAGAGTTGGGGGGCGAGGTGGCTACACCTTC	CATSRVGGRGGYTF
NA	NA	TRBV24-1	TRBJ2-1	TGTGCCACCAGCTGGGGACTTCGGGGGTCAGACTCCTACAATGAGCAGTTCTTC	CATSWGLRGSDSYNEQFF
once	TRBD1	TRBV28	TRBJ1-5	TGTGCCAGCAGTCCGGGCGACAGGGTGGCTCTCTATAGCAATCAGCCCCAGCATTTT	CASSPGDRVALYSNQPQHF
NA	NA	TRBV6-5	TRBJ2-5	TGTGCCAGCGGGGGGCCGGGTGAGACCCAGTACTTC	CASGGPGETQYF
NA	NA	TRBV27	TRBJ2-1	TGTGCCAGCACTCTCAGGGGAGCCGACAATGAGCAGTTCTTC	CASTLRGADNEQFF
NA	NA	TRBV7-3	TRBJ2-3	TGTGCCAGCAGCTCGGGTCGAAGCACAGATACGCAGTATTTT	CASSSGRSTDTQYF
NA	NA	TRBV2	TRBJ2-2	TGTGCCAGCAGTGGTCCCTCCGGGACTCCGAACACCGGGGAGCTGTTTTTT	CASSGPSGTPNTGELFF
once	NA	TRBV4-3	TRBJ1-1	TGCGCCAGCAGCCAAGATTTTGGGGGGAACACTGAAGCTTTCTTT	CASSQDFGGNTEAFF